This T cell receptor (beta chain) was sequenced during a study of CD8 T cells in Susac syndrome (dated by TCRdb to between 2018 and 2020). The study in broad terms: Repertoire sequencing was used to test whether CD8+ T cell activation and differentiation in Susac syndrome was antigen driven.

The research as a whole found: The number of individuals in the TCR sequencing and HLA analysis was recognized as being relatively small.

With respect to this clonotype: It lacks a known antigen. Base qualities are not provided; no much larger clone lies one nucleotide away.

Peripheral blood CD8+ and CD4+ T cells from healthy donors, Susac syndrome patients and multiple sclerosis patients were profiled using high-throughput TCR beta sequencing. Healthy donors were age- and sex-matched controls. Bulk CD8+ and CD4+ T cells were purified by magnetic negative isolation, whereas CD8+ TEMRA cells were enriched by FACS. Blood was collected in EDTA tubes and processed within 24 hours, with PBMCs isolated through density gradient centrifugation. PBMCs intended for TCR sequencing were frozen in liquid nitrogen and were later thawed in a 37 degrees C water bath. Purity of sorted or isolated CD4+, CD8+ and CD8+ TEMRA cells was at least 90%. RNA was extracted with the RNeasy kit and roughly 0.5 to 1 ug was reverse transcribed using random hexamers. The immunoSEQ multiplex PCR assay, covering 54 Vbeta and 13 Jbeta segments, was used to amplify TCR beta CDR3 regions. To correct PCR amplification bias, a synthetic template baseline was used for both primer optimization and computational correction. Processing in the source paper ran as follows. Reads were annotated to V, D and J genes per IMGT and analyzed with immunoSEQ Analyzer, keeping only productive sequences. Clonality was computed as one minus Shannon entropy normalized by log2 of the number of productive unique sequences. Public and private clones were assessed among the 100 most prevalent clones of each patient and control. A clone was defined as Susac-specific if it was absent from the healthy and MS cohorts, from over a thousand published viral clones and from other ImmuneACCESS disease sequences. Using fastp trimming at Q25 and MiXCR clonotype assembly, TCRdb reanalyzed the public sequencing data and kept in-frame beta chains. Each record represents a unique CDR3 protein, reported with the most common genes and DNA among its rows. These V and J calls originate from TCRdb's pipeline instead of the authors' own analysis. The sample table lists 150,000 to 200,000 distinct CDR3 sequences, about 93% of them with a count of one. Just over 0.13% of the sample belongs to the ten largest clones.

The CDR1 and CDR2 encoded by the germline V gene are SGHTA and FQGNSA. V is clipped by 4 bases and J by 7 bases, and the sequence between their germline boundaries is 16 bases long. The CDR3 starts with the cysteine, ends with the phenylalanine, and has 14 residues. Left in the record is the CDR3 DNA by itself, 42 bases read in frame from the first base. The rearranged segments are TRBV7-2 and TRBJ2-5, with TRBD2 tentatively as D gene (6 bases match). Sequencing was performed on CD4+ T cells from PBMCs. The clonotype comes from a human donor in good health. The CDR3 in this case is CASSSGLITGTQYF. Read as DNA, the sequence is TGTGCCAGCAGCTCCGGACTAATTACAGGGACCCAGTACTTC.